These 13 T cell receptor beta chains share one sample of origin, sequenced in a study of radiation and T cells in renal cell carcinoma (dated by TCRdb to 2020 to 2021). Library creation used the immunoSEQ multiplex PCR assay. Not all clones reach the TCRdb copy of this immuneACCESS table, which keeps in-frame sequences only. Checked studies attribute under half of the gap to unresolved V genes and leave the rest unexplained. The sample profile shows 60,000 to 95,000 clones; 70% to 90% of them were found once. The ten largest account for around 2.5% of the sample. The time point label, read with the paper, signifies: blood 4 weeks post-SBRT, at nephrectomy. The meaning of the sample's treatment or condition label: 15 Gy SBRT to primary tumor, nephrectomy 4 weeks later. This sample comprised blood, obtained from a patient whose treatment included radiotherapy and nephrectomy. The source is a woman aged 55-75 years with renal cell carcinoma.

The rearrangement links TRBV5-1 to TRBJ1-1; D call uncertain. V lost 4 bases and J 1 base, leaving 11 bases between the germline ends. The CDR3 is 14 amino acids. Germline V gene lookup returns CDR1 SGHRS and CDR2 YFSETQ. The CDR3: CASSQVVPNTEAFF. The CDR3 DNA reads TGCGCCAGCAGCCAGGTTGTGCCGAACACTGAAGCTTTCTTT. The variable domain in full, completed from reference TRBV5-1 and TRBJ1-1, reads KAGVTQTPRYLIKTRGQQVTLSCSPISGHRSVSWYQQTPGQGLQFLFEYFSETQRNKGNFPGRFSGRQFSNSRSEMNVSTLELGDSALYLCASSQVVPNTEAFFGQGTRLTVV.

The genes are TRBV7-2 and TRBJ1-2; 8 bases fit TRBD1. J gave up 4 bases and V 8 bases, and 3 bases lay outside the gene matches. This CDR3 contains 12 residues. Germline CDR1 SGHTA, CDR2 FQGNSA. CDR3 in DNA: TGTGCCAGCCTCCAGGGGGCCTATGGCTACACCTTC. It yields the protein CASLQGAYGYTF.

The CDR3 loop is CASSVVGTGEDTQYF. The CDR3, as DNA: TGTGCCAGCAGCGTAGTGGGGACAGGGGAAGATACGCAGTATTTT. V and J are TRBV9 and TRBJ2-3; TRBD1 matches at 10 bases. This CDR3 has 15 residues. J lost 5 bases, V lost 0 bases, and 3 bases had no gene match. Germline V gene sequence: CDR1 SGDLS, CDR2 YYNGEE.

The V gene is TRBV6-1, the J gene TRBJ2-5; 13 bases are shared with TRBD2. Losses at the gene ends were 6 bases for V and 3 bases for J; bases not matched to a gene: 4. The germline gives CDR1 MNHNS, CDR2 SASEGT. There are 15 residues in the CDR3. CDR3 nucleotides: TGTGCCAGCAGCTCACTAGCGGGGGGGAAAGAGACCCAGTACTTC. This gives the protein CASSSLAGGKETQYF.

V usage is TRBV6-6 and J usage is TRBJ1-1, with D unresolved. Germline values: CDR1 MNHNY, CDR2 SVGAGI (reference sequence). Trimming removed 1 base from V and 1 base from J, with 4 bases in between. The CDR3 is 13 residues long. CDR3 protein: CASSYLENTEAFF. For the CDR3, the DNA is TGTGCCAGCAGTTACTTAGAGAACACTGAAGCTTTCTTT.

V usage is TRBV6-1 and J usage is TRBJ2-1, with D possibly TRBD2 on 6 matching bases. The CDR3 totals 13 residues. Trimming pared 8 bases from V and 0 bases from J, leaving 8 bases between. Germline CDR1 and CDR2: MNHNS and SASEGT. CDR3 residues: CASGGISYNEQFF. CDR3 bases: TGTGCCAGCGGAGGGATCTCCTACAATGAGCAGTTCTTC.

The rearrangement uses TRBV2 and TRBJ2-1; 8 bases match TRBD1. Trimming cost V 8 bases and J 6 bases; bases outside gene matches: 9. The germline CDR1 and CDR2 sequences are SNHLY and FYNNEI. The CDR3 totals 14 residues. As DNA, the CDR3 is TGTGCCAGCCTAGACAGGGGCTACCCCAATGAGCAGTTCTTC. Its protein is CASLDRGYPNEQFF.

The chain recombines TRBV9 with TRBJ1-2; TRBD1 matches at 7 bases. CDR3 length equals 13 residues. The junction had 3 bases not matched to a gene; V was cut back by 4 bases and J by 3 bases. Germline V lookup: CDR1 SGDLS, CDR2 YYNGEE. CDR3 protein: CASSQDRDYGYTF. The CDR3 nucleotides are TGTGCCAGCAGCCAAGACAGGGACTATGGCTACACCTTC.

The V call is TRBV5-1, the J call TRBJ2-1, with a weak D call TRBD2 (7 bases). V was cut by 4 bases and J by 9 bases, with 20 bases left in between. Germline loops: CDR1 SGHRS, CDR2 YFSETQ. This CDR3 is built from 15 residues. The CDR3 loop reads CASSPGGETQGEQFF. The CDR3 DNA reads TGCGCCAGCAGCCCGGGGGGAGAAACACAGGGTGAGCAGTTCTTC.

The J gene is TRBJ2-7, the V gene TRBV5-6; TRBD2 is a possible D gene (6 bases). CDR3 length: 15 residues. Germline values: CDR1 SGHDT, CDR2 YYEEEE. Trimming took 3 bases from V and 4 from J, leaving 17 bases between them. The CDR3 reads CASSSWGRGGYEQYF. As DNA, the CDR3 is TGTGCCAGCAGCTCCTGGGGTAGGGGAGGTTACGAGCAGTACTTC.

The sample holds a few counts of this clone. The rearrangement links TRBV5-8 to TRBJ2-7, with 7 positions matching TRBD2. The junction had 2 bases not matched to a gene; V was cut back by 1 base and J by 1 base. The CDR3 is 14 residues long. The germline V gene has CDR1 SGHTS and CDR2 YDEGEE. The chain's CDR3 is CASSLLGGSYEQYF. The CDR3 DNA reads TGTGCCAGCAGCTTGTTGGGAGGGTCCTACGAGCAGTACTTC.

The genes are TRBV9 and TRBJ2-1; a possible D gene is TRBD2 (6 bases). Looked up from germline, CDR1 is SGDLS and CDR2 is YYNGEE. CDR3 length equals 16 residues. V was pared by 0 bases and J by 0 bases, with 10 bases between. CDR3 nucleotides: TGTGCCAGCAGCGTAGCTGACGGGGGCTCCTACAATGAGCAGTTCTTC. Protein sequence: CASSVADGGSYNEQFF.

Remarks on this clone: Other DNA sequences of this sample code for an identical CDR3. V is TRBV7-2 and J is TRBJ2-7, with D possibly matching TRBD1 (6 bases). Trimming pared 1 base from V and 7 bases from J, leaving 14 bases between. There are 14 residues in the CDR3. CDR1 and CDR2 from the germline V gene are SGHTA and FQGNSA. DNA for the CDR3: TGTGCCAGCAGCTTAGGGGGGCCCCCTGGGGAGCAGTACTTC. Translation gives CASSLGGPPGEQYF.